One sample yielded the 23 T cell receptor beta chains listed below, sequenced in a study of T-cell memory formation after mild COVID-19. TCRdb ran MiXCR on the 5' RACE reads and lists one entry per CDR3 protein. The table has over 120,000 distinct CDR3 sequences, roughly 6.2% seen once. The source material was PBMCs or a T cell subset sorted from them (not recorded which). These TCRs come from an adult woman who had mild COVID-19 (a few samples of this study predate the infection). Cell type and time point are not known.

This chain links TRBV7-8 with TRBJ1-1; D is possibly TRBD1 (6 bases). The CDR3 totals 16 residues. Germline CDR1 and CDR2: SGHVS and FQNEAQ. V lost 3 bases to trimming and J lost 5 bases, with 19 bases between them. CDR3 in amino acids: CASSFGRVQGKTEAFF. CDR3 DNA: TGTGCCAGCAGCTTCGGACGAGTACAGGGTAAAACTGAAGCTTTCTTT.

This clonotype has a handful of counts. This chain uses TRBV7-8 with TRBJ2-1, with D possibly matching TRBD2 (6 bases). V lost 5 bases, J lost 3 bases, and 14 bases lay in between. The CDR3 is 15 amino acids. CDR1 and CDR2 from the germline V gene are SGHVS and FQNEAQ. CDR3 nucleotide sequence: TGTGCCAGCAGCCCACTTAGCGGAATCTACAATGAGCAGTTCTTC. It yields the protein CASSPLSGIYNEQFF.

The rearrangement joins TRBV5-6 to TRBJ1-3; TRBD1 aligns across 10 bases. CDR3 length: 15 amino acids. V was pared by 3 bases and J by 0 bases, with 0 bases of the junction left unmatched. The germline V gene has CDR1 SGHDT and CDR2 YYEEEE. CDR3 residues: CASSWDRGSGNTIYF. The CDR3 DNA reads TGTGCCAGCAGCTGGGACAGGGGCTCTGGAAACACCATATATTTT.

This chain joins TRBV10-3 and TRBJ2-7, with unresolved D. The CDR3 is 13 amino acids. Germline assignment: CDR1 ENHRY and CDR2 SYGVKD. V was trimmed by 6 bases and J by 0 bases, leaving 9 bases between them. CDR3 nucleotide sequence: TGTGCCATCAGGCCAGTCGGCTCCTACGAGCAGTACTTC. It is translated as CAIRPVGSYEQYF.

This clonotype was observed at least ten times. This rearrangement joins TRBV12-3 or TRBV12-4 to TRBJ1-2; a weak D match, TRBD1 (5 bases). Trimming left V 10 bases short and J 14 bases short, with 29 bases between. CDR3 length: 14 amino acids. CDR3 sequence reads: CATLTSGRVSSRTF. The CDR3 DNA is TGTGCCACCCTGACATCCGGCAGGGTATCGTCGAGGACCTTC.

This clonotype has just a few counts. The chain couples TRBV7-6 to TRBJ2-5; D is unresolved. The CDR3 sequence is 16 residues long. Germline-derived CDR1 and CDR2 are SGHVS and FNYEAQ. V gave up 1 base and J gave up 1 base, with 13 bases separating them. The CDR3: CASSLGSGPLQETQYF. DNA for the CDR3: TGTGCCAGCAGCTTAGGCTCAGGCCCGCTCCAAGAGACCCAGTACTTC.

This clonotype was counted ten times or more. The V and J genes are TRBV9 and TRBJ1-2; tentative D call: TRBD1 (5 bases). V gave up 0 bases and J gave up 1 base, with 19 bases separating them. This CDR3 is 18 amino acids long. Germline CDR1 SGDLS, CDR2 YYNGEE. The chain's CDR3 is CASSVGGARSGSNYGYTF. DNA for the CDR3: TGTGCCAGCAGCGTAGGAGGGGCCCGGAGCGGGAGTAACTATGGCTACACCTTC. The full variable domain, rest sourced from reference TRBV9 and TRBJ1-2, is DSGVTQTPKHLITATGQRVTLRCSPRSGDLSVYWYQQSLDQGLQFLIQYYNGEERAKGNILERFSAQQFPDLHSELNLSSLELGDSALYFCASSVGGARSGSNYGYTFGSGTRLTVV.

The CDR3 spells CATSRDQGLAGSTQYF. In nucleotides, the CDR3 is TGTGCCACCAGCAGAGATCAGGGACTAGCGGGGTCAACGCAGTATTTT. The chain is built from TRBV15 and TRBJ2-3; 13 bases are shared with TRBD2. The CDR3 covers 16 residues. Losses at the gene ends were 0 bases for V and 9 bases for J; bases not matched to a gene: 6. Germline CDR1 reads LNHNV; CDR2 reads YYDKDF (reference sequence).

This clonotype has just a few counts. V is TRBV24-1 and J is TRBJ2-5, with D tentatively TRBD1 or TRBD2 (5 bases each). Trimming cost V 7 bases and J 2 bases, with 16 bases left between them. Germline loops: CDR1 KGHDR, CDR2 SFDVKD. The CDR3 runs 15 residues. The CDR3 DNA follows: TGTGCCACCAGCGGGACGGGGCTGCCACAAGAGACCCAGTACTTC. It specifies CATSGTGLPQETQYF.

The gene calls are TRBV5-5 and TRBJ2-5; 7 positions agree with TRBD2. The CDR3 totals 15 residues. V shed 4 bases, J shed 5 bases, and the junction held 11 bases outside the gene matches. CDR1 is SGHKS and CDR2 is YYEKEE in the germline V gene (reference sequence). CDR3 sequence (DNA): TGTGCCAGCAGCCCACCGGGGGGAGGGGAGGAGACCCAGTACTTC. Protein product: CASSPPGGGEETQYF.

In its sample, this clonotype was seen a few times. V gene TRBV30 combines with J gene TRBJ2-6; D remains unclear. This CDR3 is 13 amino acids long. V lost 1 base to trimming and J lost 2 bases, with 3 bases between them. Germline V gene lookup returns CDR1 GTSNPN and CDR2 SVGIG (reference sequence). CDR3 loop: CAWSAAGANVLTF. The CDR3 DNA follows: TGTGCCTGGAGTGCGGCTGGGGCCAACGTCCTGACTTTC.

This clonotype was found many times. V usage is TRBV18 and J usage is TRBJ2-1, with 7 bases aligning to TRBD2. This CDR3 is built from 16 residues. Germline V gives CDR1 KGHSH, CDR2 LQKENI. With V trimmed by 2 bases and J by 7 bases, 11 bases remained unmatched. The CDR3 sequence: CASSPYAAGDRNEQFF. Here the CDR3 DNA reads TGTGCCAGCTCACCATATGCGGCGGGAGATAGGAATGAGCAGTTCTTC. Full variable domain (remainder filled in from reference TRBV18 and TRBJ2-1): NAGVMQNPRHLVRRRGQEARLRCSPMKGHSHVYWYRQLPEEGLKFMVYLQKENIIDESGMPKERFSAEFPKEGPSILRIQQVVRGDSAAYFCASSPYAAGDRNEQFFGPGTRLTVL.

This clonotype came up many times. J is TRBJ2-1 and V is TRBV18, with D perhaps TRBD1 or TRBD2 (5 bases each). Trimming shortened V by 1 base and J by 15 bases, and 10 bases separated the two germline ends. The CDR3 consists of 11 residues. CDR1 KGHSH and CDR2 LQKENI come from the germline V gene. CDR3 in DNA: TGTGCCAGCTCACCACGGGACGAATGGTTCTTC. This translates into CASSPRDEWFF.

This clonotype was seen ten or more times. This rearrangement joins TRBV5-1 to TRBJ1-1; D may be TRBD1 (6 bases). The V gene's germline CDR1 is SGHRS and CDR2 YFSETQ. Trimming removed 5 bases from V and 1 base from J, with 18 bases in between. This CDR3 has 16 amino acids. As DNA, the CDR3 is TGCGCCAGCAGATCGGGACACCCCGCCGGGAACACTGAAGCTTTCTTT. It is translated as CASRSGHPAGNTEAFF.

The rearrangement links TRBV12-3 or TRBV12-4 to TRBJ1-1, with no clear D. V gave up 5 bases and J gave up 11 bases, with 15 bases separating them. CDR3 length equals 12 residues. The CDR3 bases are TGTGCCAGCAGTCCCGGAAGGGTTGGGGCTTTCTTT. Its translation: CASSPGRVGAFF.

The table lists this clonotype with a few counts. The CDR3 spells CASSQEIRPGGNIQYF. CDR3 bases: TGTGCCAGCAGCCAAGAAATCCGGCCCGGCGGAAACATTCAGTACTTC. The chain employs TRBV4-2 and TRBJ2-4; no definite D call. V was trimmed by 0 bases and J by 6 bases, leaving 15 bases between them. In germline, CDR1 is LGHNA, CDR2 YNFKEQ. CDR3 length: 16 amino acids.

The gene calls are TRBV4-2 and TRBJ2-2, with 9 bases identical to TRBD2. The CDR3 is made up of 18 amino acids. V dropped 0 bases and J dropped 0; count of bases not matched to a gene: 5. In germline, CDR1 is LGHNA, CDR2 YNFKEQ. The CDR3 loop is CASSQEVTSGANTGELFF. Here the CDR3 DNA reads TGTGCCAGCAGCCAAGAGGTGACTAGCGGAGCGAACACCGGGGAGCTGTTTTTT.

The gene calls are TRBV6-5 and TRBJ2-7; 10 nucleotides agree with TRBD1. The CDR3 consists of 16 residues. The ends lost 6 bases at V and 4 bases at J; junction bases unmatched: 12. Germline values: CDR1 MNHEY, CDR2 SVGAGI. The CDR3 sequence: CASSPGTWTGGYEQYF. The CDR3 coding sequence is TGTGCCAGCAGCCCAGGAACCTGGACAGGGGGTTACGAGCAGTACTTC.

This clonotype occurred a few times. The V call is TRBV27, the J call TRBJ2-2; unclear D gene. This CDR3 region has 17 residues. Trimming shortened V by 6 bases and J by 1 base, and 18 bases separated the two germline ends. Germline V gene data show CDR1 as MNHEY and CDR2 as SMNVEV (reference sequence). CDR3 sequence: CASRSGRHTLNTGELFF. As DNA, the CDR3 is TGTGCCAGCAGATCCGGCCGCCACACCCTGAACACCGGGGAGCTGTTTTTT.

On this clonotype: A much larger clonotype is one base distant, so this may be a read error. The V call is TRBV7-8, the J call TRBJ2-4; D uncertain. The germline CDR1 and CDR2 sequences are SGHVS and FQNEAQ. The CDR3 has 14 residues. The CDR3 DNA sequence: TGTGCCAGCAGCTTAGGTGCGGCCAAAAACATTCGGTACTTC. Translated: CASSLGAAKNIRYF.

This clonotype was found a few times. The chain is built from TRBV4-1 and TRBJ2-7; D is tentatively TRBD1 or TRBD2 (5 bases each). Between the trimmed V and J ends, which lost 0 bases and 5 bases, there was a span of 14 bases. Germline V CDR1 and CDR2: MGHRA, YSYEKL. The CDR3 spans 15 residues. The CDR3: CASSQDPQGANEQYF. The DNA for the CDR3 is TGCGCCAGCAGCCAAGACCCCCAGGGAGCGAACGAGCAGTACTTC.

This clonotype showed up just a few times. This chain joins TRBV29-1 and TRBJ1-3; D uncertain. The CDR3 extends over 14 amino acids. The V end was cut by 5 bases, the J end by 0 bases, with 11 bases between. Germline values: CDR1 SQVTM, CDR2 ANQGSEA. The CDR3 spells CSVNLGNSGNTIYF. The CDR3 DNA reads as TGCAGCGTTAATCTAGGTAACTCTGGAAACACCATATATTTT.

V gene TRBV30 combines with J gene TRBJ2-2; no reliable D call. The length of the CDR3 is 12 residues. V was shortened by 0 bases and J by 7 bases, with 6 bases between the two germline ends. Germline V lookup: CDR1 GTSNPN, CDR2 SVGIG (reference sequence). CDR3 in amino acids: CAWSVRNGELFF. The DNA for the CDR3 is TGTGCCTGGAGTGTACGTAACGGGGAGCTGTTTTTT.